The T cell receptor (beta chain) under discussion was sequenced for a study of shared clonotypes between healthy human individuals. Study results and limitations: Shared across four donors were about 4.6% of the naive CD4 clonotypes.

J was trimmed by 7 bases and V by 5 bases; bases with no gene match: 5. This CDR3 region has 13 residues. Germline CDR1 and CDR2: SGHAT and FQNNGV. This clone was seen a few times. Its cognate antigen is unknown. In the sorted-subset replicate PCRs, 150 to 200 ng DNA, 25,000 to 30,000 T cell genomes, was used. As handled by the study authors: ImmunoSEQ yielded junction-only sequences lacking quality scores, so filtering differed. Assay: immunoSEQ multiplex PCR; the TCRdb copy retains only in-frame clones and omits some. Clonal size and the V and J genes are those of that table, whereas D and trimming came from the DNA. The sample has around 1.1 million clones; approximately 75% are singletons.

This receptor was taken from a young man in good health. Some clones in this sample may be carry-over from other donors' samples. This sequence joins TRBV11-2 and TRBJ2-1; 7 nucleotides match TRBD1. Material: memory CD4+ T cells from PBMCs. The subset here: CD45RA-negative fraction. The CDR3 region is CASSAHRGNEQFF. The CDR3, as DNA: TGTGCCAGCAGCGCTCACAGGGGAAATGAGCAGTTCTTC.